The 26 T cell receptor beta chains given below trace back to one sample, sequenced in a study of blood T cell repertoires in COVID-19. Some clones are missing from TCRdb's copy, which holds only in-frame ones; the method was immunoSEQ multiplex PCR. The sample holds some 150,000 clones, 85% to 90% seen once. The sample comprised peripheral blood. Receptor source: a man in his fifties with active or convalescent COVID-19.

The rearrangement joins TRBV5-4 to TRBJ2-3, with D tentatively TRBD1 (5 bases). V was shortened by 1 base and J by 4 bases, with 7 bases between the two germline ends. The CDR3 is made up of 13 amino acids. The germline CDR1 and CDR2 sequences are SGHNT and YYREEE (reference sequence). The CDR3 nucleotides are TGTGCCAGCAGCTTGCAGGGATCAGATACGCAGTATTTT. Protein: CASSLQGSDTQYF.

The chain carries TRBV7-9 and TRBJ1-1; weak D call: TRBD1 (5 bases). Deletions cut 5 bases from V and 6 bases from J, with 16 bases between. The CDR3 contains 14 residues. Looked up from germline, CDR1 is SEHNR and CDR2 is FQNEAQ (reference sequence). For the CDR3, the DNA is TGTGCCAGCAGCATTACAGGAACTCGGGCTGAAGCTTTCTTT. Its protein product is CASSITGTRAEAFF.

V usage is TRBV6-5 and J usage is TRBJ1-6; perhaps TRBD1 as D (5 bases). This CDR3 comprises 14 residues. Trimming took 7 bases from V and 9 from J, leaving 16 bases between them. Germline V gives CDR1 MNHEY, CDR2 SVGAGI. The DNA for the CDR3 is TGTGCCAGCACCGCGGGGACTTGGGGTTCACCCCTCCACTTT. Translated: CASTAGTWGSPLHF.

The chain uses TRBV7-8 and TRBJ2-4, with 9 positions matching TRBD1. The CDR3 covers 20 residues. V shed 5 bases and J 0 bases; nucleotides not matched to a gene: 17. Germline loops: CDR1 SGHVS, CDR2 FQNEAQ. CDR3 nucleotides: TGTGCCAGCAGCCCGAGCACCCGGGACAGGGCTCCGGTAGCCAAAAACATTCAGTACTTC. Its translation: CASSPSTRDRAPVAKNIQYF.

Written as DNA, the CDR3 is TGTGCCAGCAGCGTTAGCATCTCTGGGGCCAACGTCCTGACTTTC. It is translated as CASSVSISGANVLTF. V and J are TRBV9 and TRBJ2-6; the D is unclear. Germline values: CDR1 SGDLS, CDR2 YYNGEE. The CDR3 consists of 15 residues. Trimming cost V 2 bases and J 0 bases, with 6 bases left between them.

The chain couples TRBV7-2 to TRBJ2-1; 9 bases map to TRBD2. Germline CDR1 is SGHTA and CDR2 is FQGNSA. V gave up 5 bases and J gave up 7 bases; unmatched junction bases: 9. The CDR3 covers 15 residues. In DNA form, the CDR3 reads TGTGCCAGCAGCAAAGCGGGAGGACCCAAAAATGAGCAGTTCTTC. This translates into CASSKAGGPKNEQFF.

The V and J genes are TRBV19 and TRBJ1-1; tentative D call: TRBD1 (6 bases). V lost 5 bases to trimming and J lost 1 base, with 11 bases between them. This CDR3 has 14 amino acids. CDR1 is LNHDA and CDR2 is SQIVND in the germline V gene (reference sequence). CDR3 coding DNA: TGTGCCAGTAGTCCAGGGGCCGGGAACACTGAAGCTTTCTTT. Its translation: CASSPGAGNTEAFF.

The chain employs TRBV19 and TRBJ2-2, with D hard to call. The V and J ends lost 3 bases and 5 bases respectively, with 4 bases between them. The germline gives CDR1 LNHDA, CDR2 SQIVND (reference sequence). The CDR3 consists of 12 residues. As DNA, the CDR3 is TGTGCCAGTAGTATGTTAACCGGGGAGCTGTTTTTT. This translates into CASSMLTGELFF.

The chain is built from TRBV5-1 and TRBJ1-2; 7 bases align to TRBD1. The CDR3 runs 13 residues. Trimming took 4 bases from V and 4 from J; bases not matched to a gene: 4. CDR1 is SGHRS and CDR2 is YFSETQ in the germline V gene. The chain's CDR3 is CASSTGTVYGYTF. CDR3 in DNA: TGCGCCAGCAGCACCGGGACAGTCTATGGCTACACCTTC. Based on the CDR3 plus reference TRBV5-1 and TRBJ1-2, the full variable domain is KAGVTQTPRYLIKTRGQQVTLSCSPISGHRSVSWYQQTPGQGLQFLFEYFSETQRNKGNFPGRFSGRQFSNSRSEMNVSTLELGDSALYLCASSTGTVYGYTFGSGTRLTVV.

The rearrangement joins TRBV3-1 (or the pseudogene TRBV3-2) to TRBJ2-7, with 8 bases aligning to TRBD1. Germline V gene lookup returns CDR1 LGHDT and CDR2 YNNKEL (reference sequence). The CDR3 runs to 16 residues. The junction had 9 bases not matched to a gene; V was cut back by 3 bases and J by 2 bases. The CDR3 bases are TGTGCCAGCAGCCACGGCCGGGACAGGAGAACCTACGAGCAGTACTTC. Protein: CASSHGRDRRTYEQYF.

The gene calls are TRBV6-5 and TRBJ2-1, with a possible D match to TRBD2 (6 bases). The V and J ends lost 2 bases and 0 bases respectively, with 8 bases between them. The CDR3 length is 15 residues. Germline CDR1 is MNHEY and CDR2 is SVGAGI. This chain's CDR3 is CASSYGTSSYNEQFF. As DNA, the CDR3 is TGTGCCAGCAGTTACGGGACTTCCTCCTACAATGAGCAGTTCTTC.

This clone has a handful of counts. J is TRBJ1-2 and V is TRBV28; D is undetermined. The CDR3 is 11 amino acids. Germline V CDR1 and CDR2: MDHEN, SYDVKM. Trimming removed 5 bases at V and 8 bases at J, with 9 bases between. The CDR3 loop reads CASSGRDGYTF. The CDR3 DNA follows: TGTGCCAGCAGTGGGAGAGACGGCTACACCTTC.

Here the CDR3 reads CAMAELAGSTDTQYF. The CDR3, as DNA: TGTGCCATGGCCGAACTAGCGGGGAGCACAGATACGCAGTATTTT. The V call is TRBV10-3, the J call TRBJ2-3; TRBD2 matches 10 bases. Unmatched junction bases numbered 6, after V lost 9 bases and J lost 0 bases. Germline V gene data show CDR1 as ENHRY and CDR2 as SYGVKD. The CDR3 spans 15 residues.

This clone has only a few counts. At the DNA level, this CDR3 is encoded by other sequences in the same sample as well. V gene TRBV28 combines with J gene TRBJ1-5; D perhaps matches TRBD1 (6 bases). Trimming took 6 bases from V and 0 from J, leaving 12 bases between them. The CDR3 contains 15 residues. Germline V gene sequence: CDR1 MDHEN, CDR2 SYDVKM. This CDR3 reads CASRRDIGSNQPQHF. The CDR3 DNA sequence: TGTGCCAGCAGACGGGACATCGGTAGCAATCAGCCCCAGCATTTT.

This clone came up once. V is TRBV5-1 and J is TRBJ2-3; the D is unclear. CDR3 length equals 15 residues. V lost 0 bases and J 0 bases, leaving 8 bases between the germline ends. CDR1 SGHRS and CDR2 YFSETQ come from the germline V gene. This chain's CDR3 is CASSLASQSTDTQYF. CDR3 bases: TGCGCCAGCAGCTTGGCCTCACAGAGCACAGATACGCAGTATTTT.

This clone occurred once. V usage is TRBV7-2 and J usage is TRBJ1-3; D is unclear. With 5 bases removed from V and 0 bases from J, the gap between germline ends came to 11 bases. CDR1 and CDR2 (germline): SGHTA, FQGNSA. This CDR3 has 15 residues. The CDR3 DNA is TGTGCCAGCAGCGCAGACTTCTCCTCTGGAAACACCATATATTTT. Encoded protein: CASSADFSSGNTIYF.

V and J are TRBV5-4 and TRBJ1-2, with D perhaps matching TRBD1 (5 bases). The CDR3 length is 14 residues. The V and J ends lost 0 bases and 4 bases respectively, with 10 bases between them. The germline CDR1 and CDR2 sequences are SGHNT and YYREEE (reference sequence). This CDR3 reads CASSLGGGGYGYTF. The CDR3 nucleotides read TGTGCCAGCAGCTTGGGGGGCGGGGGCTATGGCTACACCTTC.

The V gene is TRBV7-9, the J gene TRBJ1-4; 9 bases agree with TRBD1. Germline V lookup: CDR1 SEHNR, CDR2 FQNEAQ (reference sequence). After removal of 6 bases from V and 5 bases from J, the junction contained 4 bases not matched to a gene. This CDR3 is 14 amino acids long. The CDR3 reads CASRPDRGNEKLFF. The DNA of the CDR3 is TGTGCCAGCAGACCGGACAGGGGAAATGAAAAACTGTTTTTT.

CDR3: CASSSLHRDRGRVSNQPQHF. CDR3 nucleotides: TGTGCCAGCAGCTCCCTCCACCGGGACAGGGGGCGGGTGAGCAATCAGCCCCAGCATTTT. The V gene is TRBV7-6, the J gene TRBJ1-5; 12 bases align to TRBD1. J lost 1 base, V lost 4 bases, and 14 bases had no gene match. The CDR3 runs to 20 residues. Germline CDR1 and CDR2: SGHVS and FNYEAQ.

The CDR3 DNA reads TGTGCCAGCACCTCACAGGGATCCTCTAACACCATATATTTT. It encodes CASTSQGSSNTIYF. The chain carries TRBV6-5 and TRBJ1-3; tentative D call: TRBD1 (6 bases). Deletions cut 7 bases from V and 7 bases from J, with 17 bases between. This CDR3 is 14 amino acids long. Germline V gives CDR1 MNHEY, CDR2 SVGAGI.

The rearrangement joins TRBV7-6 to TRBJ2-1, with 11 nucleotides matching TRBD2. The V and J ends lost 5 bases and 0 bases, in that order; junction bases with no gene match: 3. Germline loops: CDR1 SGHVS, CDR2 FNYEAQ. This CDR3 has 16 amino acids. Here the CDR3 DNA reads TGTGCCAGCAGCCGAACTAGCGGGAGCTCCTACAATGAGCAGTTCTTC. This encodes CASSRTSGSSYNEQFF.

The V gene is TRBV19, the J gene TRBJ1-5, with D unclear. V was shortened by 5 bases and J by 0 bases, with 11 bases between the two germline ends. CDR3 size: 15 residues. Per germline, CDR1 LNHDA and CDR2 SQIVND (reference sequence). CDR3: CASSHPTYSNQPQHF. As DNA, the CDR3 is TGTGCCAGTAGTCACCCCACCTATAGCAATCAGCCCCAGCATTTT.

V and J are TRBV6-1 and TRBJ2-5, with 11 bases matching TRBD2. The CDR3 covers 16 residues. Germline V gene lookup returns CDR1 MNHNS and CDR2 SASEGT. V shed 3 bases and J 4 bases; nucleotides not matched to a gene: 7. The DNA of the CDR3 is TGTGCCAGCAGTGACCTACTAGCGGGAGTAGGAGAGACCCAGTACTTC. Residues: CASSDLLAGVGETQYF.

This rearrangement joins TRBV27 to TRBJ2-3, with TRBD2 as a possible D gene (5 bases). The V and J ends lost 8 bases and 4 bases respectively, with 13 bases between them. The CDR3 consists of 13 residues. Germline assignment: CDR1 MNHEY and CDR2 SMNVEV (reference sequence). CDR3 protein: CASGRDAADTQYF. The CDR3 DNA reads TGTGCCAGCGGACGGGATGCGGCAGATACGCAGTATTTT.

This chain links TRBV6-2 or TRBV6-3 with TRBJ2-1; D unresolved. The germline CDR1 and CDR2 sequences are MNHEY and SVGEGT. The CDR3 is 14 residues long. The V gene lost 2 bases and the J gene lost 7 bases, with 12 bases spanning the gap. CDR3 in amino acids: CASSYGLEVNEQFF. As DNA, the CDR3 is TGTGCCAGCAGTTACGGCCTAGAAGTGAATGAGCAGTTCTTC.

The chain employs TRBV6-5 and TRBJ2-5; D is perhaps TRBD2 (6 bases). The CDR3 is 15 amino acids. The V end lost 2 bases, the J end lost 1 base, and 11 bases lay between the germline ends. The germline CDR1 and CDR2 sequences are MNHEY and SVGAGI. The CDR3 region is CASSYGGASQETQYF. As DNA, the CDR3 is TGTGCCAGCAGTTACGGAGGGGCCTCCCAAGAGACCCAGTACTTC.